One sample yielded the 23 T cell receptor beta chains listed below, sequenced in a study of blood T cell repertoires in COVID-19. Here immunoSEQ multiplex PCR was the method, and the copy in TCRdb shows in-frame clones only, minus some. The sample shows about 300,000 clones, around four fifths of them seen only once. The sequencing sample was made of peripheral blood. Receptors were obtained from a woman aged 45-65 years with acute or convalescent COVID-19.

This clone was seen once. The chain links TRBV9 to TRBJ2-1; 8 positions match TRBD1. This CDR3 is built from 16 residues. Looked up from germline, CDR1 is SGDLS and CDR2 is YYNGEE. V was clipped by 4 bases and J by 5 bases; unmatched bases: 11. The CDR3 loop reads CASSLRDRTTNNEQFF. The CDR3 DNA is TGTGCCAGCAGCCTCAGGGACAGGACTACTAACAATGAGCAGTTCTTC.

The chain carries TRBV12-3 or TRBV12-4 and TRBJ1-1; the match to TRBD1 covers 7 bases. Unmatched junction bases numbered 11, after V lost 6 bases and J lost 10 bases. There are 13 residues in the CDR3. The CDR3 DNA reads TGTGCCAGCAGAGCCGAAGAGCAGGGGGGAGCTTTCTTT. Translating gives CASRAEEQGGAFF.

The chain carries TRBV30 and TRBJ1-6; D call uncertain. V was pared by 4 bases and J by 0 bases, with 7 bases between. From germline, CDR1 is GTSNPN and CDR2 SVGIG (reference sequence). CDR3 length equals 14 residues. CDR3 loop: CAWMVGSYNSPLHF. CDR3 sequence (DNA): TGTGCCTGGATGGTCGGCTCCTATAATTCACCCCTCCACTTT.

V usage is TRBV29-1 and J usage is TRBJ1-2; 9 nucleotides agree with TRBD1. From germline, CDR1 is SQVTM and CDR2 ANQGSEA. This CDR3 contains 14 residues. V dropped 5 bases and J dropped 4; count of bases not matched to a gene: 8. CDR3 in amino acids: CSVKTGTGPYGYTF. CDR3 nucleotides: TGCAGCGTTAAAACCGGGACAGGGCCCTATGGCTACACCTTC.

This clone was detected a few times. V and J are TRBV4-1 and TRBJ2-1, with TRBD2 matching over 9 bases. The CDR3 loop spans 16 amino acids. Germline loops: CDR1 MGHRA, CDR2 YSYEKL. After removal of 3 bases from V and 3 bases from J, the junction contained 6 bases not matched to a gene. CDR3 protein: CASSHAAGGRYNEQFF. Written as DNA, the CDR3 is TGCGCCAGCAGCCACGCAGCGGGGGGACGCTACAATGAGCAGTTCTTC.

The V call is TRBV5-4, the J call TRBJ2-2; TRBD2 matches 10 bases. V was pared by 4 bases and J by 7 bases, with 7 bases of the junction left unmatched. The CDR3 consists of 15 residues. The germline CDR1 and CDR2 sequences are SGHNT and YYREEE (reference sequence). In nucleotides, the CDR3 is TGTGCCAGCAGCATAGGGACTAGCGAAGGCGGGGAGCTGTTTTTT. Amino acids: CASSIGTSEGGELFF. The entire variable domain, with the rest obtained from reference TRBV5-4 and TRBJ2-2, is as follows: ETGVTQSPTHLIKTRGQQVTLRCSSQSGHNTVSWYQQALGQGPQFIFQYYREEENGRGNFPPRFSGLQFPNYSSELNVNALELDDSALYLCASSIGTSEGGELFFGEGSRLTVL.

V and J are TRBV6-6 and TRBJ1-5; D possibly corresponds to TRBD1 (5 bases). Germline loops: CDR1 MNHNY, CDR2 SVGAGI (reference sequence). The length of the CDR3 is 13 residues. Trimming cost V 6 bases and J 3 bases, with 9 bases left between them. The CDR3 here is CASSTGDNQPQHF. The CDR3 DNA sequence: TGTGCCAGCAGCACGGGGGACAATCAGCCCCAGCATTTT.

CDR3 in DNA: TGTGCCAGCAGTTACTCCGCAGGTACCTACGAGCAGTACTTC. It encodes CASSYSAGTYEQYF. The J gene is TRBJ2-7, the V gene TRBV6-5; D remains unclear. V was shortened by 0 bases and J by 2 bases, with 8 bases between the two germline ends. The CDR3 runs to 14 residues. Germline assignment: CDR1 MNHEY and CDR2 SVGAGI.

This clone was detected only a few times. The CDR3 loop reads CASSPRTSLGANEQFF. CDR3 DNA: TGTGCCAGCAGCCCCAGGACTAGCTTGGGAGCCAATGAGCAGTTCTTC. The gene calls are TRBV5-6 and TRBJ2-1, with 8 bases aligning to TRBD2. The trim removed 4 bases at V and 6 bases at J, leaving 12 bases unmatched. The CDR3 covers 16 residues. In germline, CDR1 is SGHDT, CDR2 YYEEEE.

This chain joins TRBV25-1 and TRBJ1-1; D unresolved. The CDR3 length is 15 residues. V lost 5 bases and J 5 bases, leaving 18 bases between the germline ends. Germline CDR1 and CDR2: MGHDK and SYGVNS. CDR3: CASSPSTSGSTEAFF. The CDR3, as DNA: TGTGCCAGCAGTCCCTCAACGTCCGGGAGTACTGAAGCTTTCTTT. Filled out from reference TRBV25-1 and TRBJ1-1, the complete variable domain reads EADIYQTPRYLVIGTGKKITLECSQTMGHDKMYWYQQDPGMELHLIHYSYGVNSTEKGDLSSESTVSRIRTEHFPLTLESARPSHTSQYLCASSPSTSGSTEAFFGQGTRLTVV.

This chain uses TRBV24-1 with TRBJ1-2; D is possibly TRBD1 (6 bases). Per the germline V gene, CDR1 is KGHDR and CDR2 is SFDVKD. CDR3 length: 13 amino acids. V dropped 5 bases and J dropped 3 bases, with 9 bases sitting between them. The CDR3 bases are TGTGCCACCAGTGGGACAGAGTACTATGGCTACACCTTC. Translating it yields CATSGTEYYGYTF.

The V gene is TRBV3-1 (or the pseudogene TRBV3-2), the J gene TRBJ2-7; D is perhaps TRBD1 (5 bases). V was shortened by 4 bases and J by 3 bases, with 10 bases between the two germline ends. CDR1 LGHDT and CDR2 YNNKEL come from the germline V gene (reference sequence). The length of the CDR3 is 13 residues. CDR3 DNA: TGTGCCAGCAGCCTCGGTCAGGGCTACGAGCAGTACGTC. It is translated as CASSLGQGYEQYV.

This sequence joins TRBV24-1 and TRBJ2-7, with unresolved D. Germline V gene sequence: CDR1 KGHDR, CDR2 SFDVKD. There are 15 residues in the CDR3. V was shortened by 10 bases and J by 0 bases, with 18 bases between the two germline ends. In DNA, the CDR3 is TGTGCCACAGATATGACATGCCCGGTCTCCTACGAGCAGTACTTC. Translated: CATDMTCPVSYEQYF.

The V call is TRBV28, the J call TRBJ1-5; D is uncertain. V was trimmed by 2 bases and J by 1 base, leaving 9 bases between them. Germline values: CDR1 MDHEN, CDR2 SYDVKM. This CDR3 has 15 amino acids. The CDR3 DNA follows: TGTGCCAGCAGTTTAACGGTCCTGAGCAATCAGCCCCAGCATTTT. Residues: CASSLTVLSNQPQHF.

CDR3 region: CASSPDSYEQYF. CDR3 in DNA: TGTGCCAGCTCACCCGACAGCTACGAGCAGTACTTC. The chain combines TRBV18 with TRBJ2-7, with D possibly TRBD1 on 5 matching bases. The CDR3 contains 12 residues. V shed 3 bases and J shed 3 bases, with 6 bases lying between them. Germline CDR1 reads KGHSH; CDR2 reads LQKENI.

The J gene is TRBJ2-7, the V gene TRBV29-1; D is unresolved. V gave up 4 bases and J gave up 9 bases, with 13 bases separating them. The CDR3 length is 11 residues. Germline V gene data show CDR1 as SQVTM and CDR2 as ANQGSEA. DNA for the CDR3: TGCAGCGTTGTAGGCGCGAGCGTGCAGTACTTC. Its translation: CSVVGASVQYF.

This clone came up a few times. The chain couples TRBV5-1 to TRBJ1-6; D is possibly TRBD1 (5 bases). In germline, CDR1 is SGHRS, CDR2 YFSETQ. The CDR3 spans 14 residues. Trimming took off 4 bases at V and 9 bases at J, with 14 bases between the two ends. In DNA, the CDR3 is TGCGCCAGCAGCCGGAGTTTGGGGGGTTCACCCCTCCACTTT. It encodes CASSRSLGGSPLHF.

This clone was picked up one time. This chain uses TRBV4-2 with TRBJ1-6, with 7 bases fitting TRBD1. The CDR3 length is 15 residues. The ends lost 3 bases at V and 13 bases at J; junction bases unmatched: 12. Per germline, CDR1 LGHNA and CDR2 YNFKEQ. CDR3 nucleotides: TGTGCCAGCAGCCAGGAAGACAGGGCTGGGATTCCCCTCCACTTT. Protein sequence: CASSQEDRAGIPLHF.

The V call is TRBV2, the J call TRBJ1-1; a weak D match, TRBD1 (6 bases). From germline, CDR1 is SNHLY and CDR2 FYNNEI. The CDR3 is made up of 13 amino acids. V dropped 10 bases and J dropped 0 bases, with 12 bases sitting between them. Here the CDR3 reads CATVRTVNTEAFF. The DNA of the CDR3 is TGTGCCACCGTGCGGACAGTGAACACTGAAGCTTTCTTT.

The genes are TRBV21-1 and TRBJ2-1; the table's D call TRBD2 went unverified against the DNA. TRBV21-1 is recorded as a pseudogene. The length of the CDR3 is 16 residues. The CDR3 bases are TGTGCCAGCAGGAATTCTAGCGGGAGTATCCACAATGAGCAGTTCTTC. Amino acids: CASRNSSGSIHNEQFF.

The chain has TRBV7-8 and TRBJ2-3; D is perhaps TRBD1 (6 bases). The CDR3 runs 14 residues. In germline, CDR1 is SGHVS, CDR2 FQNEAQ. V lost 1 base and J 5 bases, leaving 10 bases between the germline ends. The CDR3 spells CASSLVGARDTQYF. CDR3 coding DNA: TGTGCCAGCAGCTTAGTGGGGGCCAGAGATACGCAGTATTTT.

The CDR3 DNA reads as TGTGCCTGGAGCTGGTTTACAGGGACGGGCTATGGCTACACCTTC. Residues: CAWSWFTGTGYGYTF. The V gene is TRBV30, the J gene TRBJ1-2; a possible D gene is TRBD1 (6 bases). Trimming left V 3 bases short and J 4 bases short, with 18 bases between. The CDR3 contains 15 residues. Germline lookup yields CDR1 GTSNPN and CDR2 SVGIG (reference sequence).

The CDR3 nucleotides read TGTGCCAGCAGCTTGGTGAAGGGGACAGGGGCATCCTACGAGCAGTACGTC. Residues: CASSLVKGTGASYEQYV. The chain uses TRBV5-4 and TRBJ2-7; 10 nucleotides match TRBD1. With 0 bases clipped from V and 1 base from J, the junction kept 7 bases outside the gene matches. CDR3 size: 17 residues. Per the germline V gene, CDR1 is SGHNT and CDR2 is YYREEE (reference sequence).